This T cell receptor (beta chain) was profiled in a study of T cell responses to AZD1222 COVID-19 vaccine. Study findings and constraints: Most donors were white British, females outnumbered males, and clonal diversity was possibly underestimated.

Trimming stripped 3 bases from V and 8 bases from J, with 25 bases between. The germline CDR1 and CDR2 sequences are LGHDT and YNNKEL (reference sequence). The CDR3 is 17 amino acids. Assay: immunoSEQ multiplex PCR; the TCRdb copy retains only in-frame clones and omits some. This table holds some 100,000 clones, about 91% found once. Concerning this clone itself: Antigen specificity is unknown.

The chain carries TRBV3-1 (or the pseudogene TRBV3-2) and TRBJ1-2; D is unclear. The sequence derives from an adult in good health. The source material was peripheral blood, sampled on day 0 of AZD1222 vaccination. This CDR3 is CASSQTSVGGPDGGYTF. Here the CDR3 DNA reads TGTGCCAGCAGCCAGACATCGGTAGGTGGGCCCGACGGCGGCTACACCTTC.